Sequencing of this TCR beta chain was carried out in a study of cytomegalovirus exposure and HLA in healthy donors. Study-level background: A later analysis reported the 120 validation repertoires used the same platform as the 550 to 700 first-cohort repertoires.

While the first cohort had 650 to 850 subjects, the donors belonged to the separate validation cohort of over a hundred subjects. The assay was immunoSEQ multiplex PCR, and TCRdb's table has in-frame clones only and misses some. The sample yields 100,000 to 150,000 clones, 75% to 90% seen once. The source is a woman under 30 in good health and CMV-seronegative. The specimen sequenced was PBMCs.

The CDR3 DNA is TGTGCCAGTAGTATACTTGTACAGGGTAGTAATCAGCCCCAGCATTTT. It specifies CASSILVQGSNQPQHF. The V gene is TRBV19, the J gene TRBJ1-5, with D tentatively TRBD1 (6 bases). Trimming took off 2 bases at V and 4 bases at J, with 15 bases between the two ends. The CDR3 loop spans 16 amino acids. The germline gives CDR1 LNHDA, CDR2 SQIVND (reference sequence). Based on the CDR3 plus reference TRBV19 and TRBJ1-5, the full variable domain is DGGITQSPKYLFRKEGQNVTLSCEQNLNHDAMYWYRQDPGQGLRLIYYSQIVNDFQKGDIAEGYSVSREKKESFPLTVTSAQKNPTAFYLCASSILVQGSNQPQHFGDGTRLSIL.